This T cell receptor (beta chain) derives from a study of somatic mutations in cytotoxic T cells in rheumatoid arthritis. Study-wide results and caveats: Between rheumatoid arthritis patients and age-matched healthy controls, CD8+ T-cell clonality showed no significant difference.

The trim removed 1 base at V and 6 bases at J, leaving 9 bases unmatched. The length of the CDR3 is 16 residues. Germline lookup yields CDR1 MNHEY and CDR2 SVGAGI. Method: immunoSEQ multiplex PCR; TCRdb's copy keeps in-frame clones and lacks some. Of 15,000 to 20,000 clones in the sample, over 80% were seen once. Note on this clone: No antigen is known for it.

The specimen sequenced was CD8+ T cells sorted from blood. This chain links TRBV6-5 with TRBJ2-3; TRBD1 matches at 8 bases. This receptor was taken from an adult with rheumatoid arthritis. This CDR3 reads CASSYFSRGQGDTQYF. The CDR3 DNA reads TGTGCCAGCAGTTACTTTTCCAGGGGGCAAGGTGATACGCAGTATTTT.